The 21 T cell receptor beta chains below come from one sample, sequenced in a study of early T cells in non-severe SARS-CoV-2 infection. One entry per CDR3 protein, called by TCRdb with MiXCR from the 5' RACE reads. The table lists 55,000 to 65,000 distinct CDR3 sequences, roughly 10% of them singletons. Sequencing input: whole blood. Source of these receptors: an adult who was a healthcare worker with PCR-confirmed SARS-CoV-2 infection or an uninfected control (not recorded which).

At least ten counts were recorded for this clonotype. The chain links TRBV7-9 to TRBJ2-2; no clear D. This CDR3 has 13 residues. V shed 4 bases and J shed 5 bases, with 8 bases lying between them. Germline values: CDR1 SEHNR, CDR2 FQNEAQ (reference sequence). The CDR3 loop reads CASSSPRTGELFF. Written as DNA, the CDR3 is TGTGCCAGCAGCTCCCCCCGAACCGGGGAGCTGTTTTTT.

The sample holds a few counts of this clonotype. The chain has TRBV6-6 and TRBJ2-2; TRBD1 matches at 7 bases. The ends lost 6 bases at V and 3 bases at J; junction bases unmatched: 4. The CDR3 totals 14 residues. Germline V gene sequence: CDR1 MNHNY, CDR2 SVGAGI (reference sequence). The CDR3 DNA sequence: TGTGCCAGCAGAGATACAGGGGACACCGGGGAGCTGTTTTTT. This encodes CASRDTGDTGELFF.

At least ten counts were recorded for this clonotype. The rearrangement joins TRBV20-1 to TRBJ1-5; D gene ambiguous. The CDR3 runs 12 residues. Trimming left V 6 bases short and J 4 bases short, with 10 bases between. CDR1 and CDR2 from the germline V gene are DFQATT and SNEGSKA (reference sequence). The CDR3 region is CSADGGNQPQHF. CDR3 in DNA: TGCAGTGCCGACGGCGGAAATCAGCCCCAGCATTTT.

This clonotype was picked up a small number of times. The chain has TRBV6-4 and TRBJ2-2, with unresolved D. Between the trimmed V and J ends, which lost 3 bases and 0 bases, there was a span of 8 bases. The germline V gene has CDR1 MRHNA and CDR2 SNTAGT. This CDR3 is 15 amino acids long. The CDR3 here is CASSERFANTGELFF. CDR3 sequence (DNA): TGTGCCAGCAGTGAACGTTTTGCGAACACCGGGGAGCTGTTTTTT.

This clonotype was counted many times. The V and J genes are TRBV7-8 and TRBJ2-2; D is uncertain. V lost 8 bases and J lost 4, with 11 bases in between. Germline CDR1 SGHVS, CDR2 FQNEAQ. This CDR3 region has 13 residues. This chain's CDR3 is CASASGVTGELFF. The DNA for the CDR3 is TGTGCCAGCGCCTCCGGCGTCACCGGGGAGCTGTTTTTT.

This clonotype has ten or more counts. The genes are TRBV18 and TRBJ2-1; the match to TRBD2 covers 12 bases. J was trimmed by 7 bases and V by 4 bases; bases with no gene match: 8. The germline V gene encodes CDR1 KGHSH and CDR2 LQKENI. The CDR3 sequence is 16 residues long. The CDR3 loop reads CASSLFSGTSGNEQFF. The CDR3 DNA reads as TGTGCCAGCTCACTCTTCTCCGGGACTAGCGGGAATGAGCAGTTCTTC.

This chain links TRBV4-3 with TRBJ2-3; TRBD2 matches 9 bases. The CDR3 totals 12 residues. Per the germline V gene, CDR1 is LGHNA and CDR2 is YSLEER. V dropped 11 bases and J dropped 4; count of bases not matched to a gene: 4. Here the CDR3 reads CARREGADTQYF. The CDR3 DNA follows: TGCGCCCGGCGGGAGGGCGCAGATACGCAGTATTTT.

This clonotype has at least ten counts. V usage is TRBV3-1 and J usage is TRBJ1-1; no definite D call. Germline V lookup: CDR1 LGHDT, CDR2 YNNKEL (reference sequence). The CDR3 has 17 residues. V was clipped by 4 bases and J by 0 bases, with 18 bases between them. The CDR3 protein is CASSPGRSPYMNTEAFF. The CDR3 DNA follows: TGTGCCAGCAGCCCCGGACGATCGCCTTATATGAACACTGAAGCTTTCTTT.

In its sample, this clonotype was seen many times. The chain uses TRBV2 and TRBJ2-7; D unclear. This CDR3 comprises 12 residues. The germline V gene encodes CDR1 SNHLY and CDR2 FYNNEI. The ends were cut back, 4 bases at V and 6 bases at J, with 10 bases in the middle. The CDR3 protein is CASSGAGPEQYF. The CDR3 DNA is TGTGCCAGCAGTGGTGCCGGGCCCGAGCAGTACTTC.

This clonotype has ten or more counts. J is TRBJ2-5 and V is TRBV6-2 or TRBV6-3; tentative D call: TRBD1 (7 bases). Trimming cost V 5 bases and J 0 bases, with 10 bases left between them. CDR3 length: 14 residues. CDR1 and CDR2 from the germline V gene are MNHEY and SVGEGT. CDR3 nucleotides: TGTGCCAGCAGTGCAGGGGGGCACCAAGAGACCCAGTACTTC. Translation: CASSAGGHQETQYF.

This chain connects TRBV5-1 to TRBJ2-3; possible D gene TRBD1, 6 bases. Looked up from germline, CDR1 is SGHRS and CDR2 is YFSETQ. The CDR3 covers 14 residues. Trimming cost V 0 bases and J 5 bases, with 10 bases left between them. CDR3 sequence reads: CASSLDPRGDTQYF. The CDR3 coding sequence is TGCGCCAGCAGCTTGGATCCCAGGGGAGATACGCAGTATTTT. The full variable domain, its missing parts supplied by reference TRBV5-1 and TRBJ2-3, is KAGVTQTPRYLIKTRGQQVTLSCSPISGHRSVSWYQQTPGQGLQFLFEYFSETQRNKGNFPGRFSGRQFSNSRSEMNVSTLELGDSALYLCASSLDPRGDTQYFGPGTRLTVL.

The CDR3 DNA sequence: TGCAGTGCTAGAGACCCACGCACAGGGACAGGCTACGAGCAGTACTTC. It translates to CSARDPRTGTGYEQYF. V is TRBV20-1 and J is TRBJ2-7; TRBD1 agrees at 8 bases. Germline V gene lookup returns CDR1 DFQATT and CDR2 SNEGSKA (reference sequence). The CDR3 consists of 16 residues. V lost 0 bases, J lost 3 bases, and 10 bases stayed unmatched.

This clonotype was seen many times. The CDR3 protein is CASSQDRGSGVREQYF. The CDR3 DNA reads as TGTGCCAGCAGCCAAGATCGAGGGTCGGGAGTAAGGGAGCAGTACTTC. The V call is TRBV3-1, the J call TRBJ2-7, with D maybe TRBD2 (6 bases). The V end was cut by 0 bases, the J end by 7 bases, with 19 bases between. CDR3 length: 16 residues. The germline V gene has CDR1 LGHDT and CDR2 YNNKEL (reference sequence).

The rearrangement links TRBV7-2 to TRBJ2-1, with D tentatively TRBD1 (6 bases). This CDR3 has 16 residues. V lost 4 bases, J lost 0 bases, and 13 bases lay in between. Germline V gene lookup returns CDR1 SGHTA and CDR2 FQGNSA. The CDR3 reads CASSSQGQSSYNEQFF. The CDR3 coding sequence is TGTGCCAGCAGCTCCCAAGGACAGAGCTCCTACAATGAGCAGTTCTTC.

The CDR3 is CATSGALYEQYF. The DNA for the CDR3 is TGTGCCACAAGCGGGGCGCTCTACGAGCAGTACTTC. This rearrangement joins TRBV19 to TRBJ2-7; the match to TRBD2 covers 7 bases. Germline V gene data show CDR1 as LNHDA and CDR2 as SQIVND (reference sequence). Trimming removed 10 bases from V and 3 bases from J; junction bases left unmatched: 6. CDR3 length equals 12 residues.

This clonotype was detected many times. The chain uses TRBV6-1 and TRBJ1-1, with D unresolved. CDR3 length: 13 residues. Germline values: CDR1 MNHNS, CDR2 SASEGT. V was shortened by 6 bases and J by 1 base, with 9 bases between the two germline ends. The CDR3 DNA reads TGTGCCAGCAGCTACGGGGAGAACACTGAAGCTTTCTTT. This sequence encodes CASSYGENTEAFF.

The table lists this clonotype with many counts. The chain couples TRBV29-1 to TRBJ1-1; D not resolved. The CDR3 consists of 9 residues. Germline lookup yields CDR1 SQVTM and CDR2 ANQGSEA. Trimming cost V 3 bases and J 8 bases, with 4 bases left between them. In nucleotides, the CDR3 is TGCAGCGTTGACGGAGAAGCTTTCTTT. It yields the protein CSVDGEAFF.

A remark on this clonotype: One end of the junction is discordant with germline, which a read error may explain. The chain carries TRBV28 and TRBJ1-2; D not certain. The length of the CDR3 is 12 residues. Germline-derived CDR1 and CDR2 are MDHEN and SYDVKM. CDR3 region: CASSLYGSLIHF. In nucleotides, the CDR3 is TGTGCCAGCAGTTTATACGGCAGCCTCATCCACTTC.

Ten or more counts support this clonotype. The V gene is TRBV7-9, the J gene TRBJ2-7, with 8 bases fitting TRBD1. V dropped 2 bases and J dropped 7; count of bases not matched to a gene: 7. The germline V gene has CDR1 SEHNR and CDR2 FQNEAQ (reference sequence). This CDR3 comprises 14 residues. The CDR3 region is CASSLTGGQREQYF. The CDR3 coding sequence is TGTGCCAGCAGCTTAACAGGGGGTCAGAGGGAGCAGTACTTC. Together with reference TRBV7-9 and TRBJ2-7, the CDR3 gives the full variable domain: DTGVSQNPRHKITKRGQNVTFRCDPISEHNRLYWYRQTLGQGPEFLTYFQNEAQLEKSRLLSDRFSAERPKGSFSTLEIQRTEQGDSAMYLCASSLTGGQREQYFGPGTRLTVT.

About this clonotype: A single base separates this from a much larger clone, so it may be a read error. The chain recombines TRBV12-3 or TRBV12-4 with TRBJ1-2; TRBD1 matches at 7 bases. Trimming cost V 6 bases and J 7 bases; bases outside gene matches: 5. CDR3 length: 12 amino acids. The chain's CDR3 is CASSRDSFGYTF. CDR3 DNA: TGTGCCAGCAGCCGGGACAGCTTTGGCTACACCTTC.

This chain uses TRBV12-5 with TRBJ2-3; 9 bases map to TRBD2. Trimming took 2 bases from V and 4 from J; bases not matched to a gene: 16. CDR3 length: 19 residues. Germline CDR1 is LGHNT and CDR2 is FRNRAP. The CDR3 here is CASGLPPLGAGGRPDTQYF. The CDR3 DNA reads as TGTGCTAGTGGTTTGCCACCCCTGGGGGCGGGAGGGCGCCCAGATACGCAGTATTTT.